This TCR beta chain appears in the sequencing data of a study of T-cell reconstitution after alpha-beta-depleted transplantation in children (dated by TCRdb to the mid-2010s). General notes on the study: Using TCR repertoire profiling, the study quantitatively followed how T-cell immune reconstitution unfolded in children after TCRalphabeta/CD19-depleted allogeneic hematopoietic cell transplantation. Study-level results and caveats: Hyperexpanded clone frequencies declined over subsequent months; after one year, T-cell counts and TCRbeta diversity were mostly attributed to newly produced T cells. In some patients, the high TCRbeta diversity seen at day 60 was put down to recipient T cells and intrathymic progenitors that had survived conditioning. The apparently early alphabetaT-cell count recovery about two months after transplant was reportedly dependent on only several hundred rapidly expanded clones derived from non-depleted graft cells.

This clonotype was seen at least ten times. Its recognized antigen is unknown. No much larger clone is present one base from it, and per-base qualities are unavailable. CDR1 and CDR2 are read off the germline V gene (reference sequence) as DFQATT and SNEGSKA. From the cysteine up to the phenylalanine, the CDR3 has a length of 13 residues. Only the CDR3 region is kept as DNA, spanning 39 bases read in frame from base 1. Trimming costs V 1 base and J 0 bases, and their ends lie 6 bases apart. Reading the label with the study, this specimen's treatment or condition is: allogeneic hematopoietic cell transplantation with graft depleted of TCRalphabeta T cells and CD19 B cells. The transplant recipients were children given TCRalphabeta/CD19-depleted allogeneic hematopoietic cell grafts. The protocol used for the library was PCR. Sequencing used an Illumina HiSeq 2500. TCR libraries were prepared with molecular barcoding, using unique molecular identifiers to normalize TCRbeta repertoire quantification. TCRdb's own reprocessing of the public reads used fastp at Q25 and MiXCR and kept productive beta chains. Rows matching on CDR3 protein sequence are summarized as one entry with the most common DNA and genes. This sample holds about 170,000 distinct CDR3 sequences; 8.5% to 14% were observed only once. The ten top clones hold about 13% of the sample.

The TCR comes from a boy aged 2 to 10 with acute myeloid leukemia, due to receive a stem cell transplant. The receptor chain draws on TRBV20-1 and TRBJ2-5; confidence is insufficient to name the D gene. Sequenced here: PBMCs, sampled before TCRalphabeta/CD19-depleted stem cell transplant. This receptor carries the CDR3 CSARVRHQETQYF. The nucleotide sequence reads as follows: TGCAGTGCTAGAGTCAGGCACCAAGAGACCCAGTACTTC.